These 15 T cell receptor beta chains share one sample of origin, sequenced in a study of CD8 T cells in Susac syndrome. Random hexamers served to reverse transcribe roughly 0.5 to 1 ug RNA. One entry per CDR3 protein, called by TCRdb with MiXCR from the immunoSEQ multiplex PCR reads. The sample holds some 300,000 distinct CDR3 sequences; 85% are singletons and the top ten take approximately 0.11%. Sequencing was done on a sample of CD8+ T cells from PBMCs. The source of these receptors is a human donor with multiple sclerosis.

The chain recombines TRBV5-6 with TRBJ1-1; D is ambiguous. This CDR3 comprises 15 residues. V lost 2 bases and J 0 bases, leaving 11 bases between the germline ends. Germline CDR1 and CDR2: SGHDT and YYEEEE. The CDR3 protein is CASSLYGRLNTEAFF. In DNA, the CDR3 is TGTGCCAGCAGCTTATACGGACGGTTGAACACTGAAGCTTTCTTT.

The chain joins TRBV20-1 to TRBJ2-1; D possibly corresponds to TRBD2 (6 bases). The CDR3 loop spans 20 amino acids. V lost 3 bases and J lost 8, with 35 bases in between. The germline V gene encodes CDR1 DFQATT and CDR2 SNEGSKA (reference sequence). The CDR3 here is CSARTSIDEDYLYRADEQFF. The CDR3 DNA reads TGCAGTGCTAGGACCTCAATCGACGAGGACTACCTCTATCGCGCCGATGAGCAGTTCTTC.

J is TRBJ1-3 and V is TRBV9, with 9 bases identical to TRBD1. From germline, CDR1 is SGDLS and CDR2 YYNGEE. J lost 8 bases, V lost 3 bases, and 6 bases had no gene match. The CDR3 spans 14 residues. This CDR3 reads CASSAGTGRHTIYF. The CDR3, as DNA: TGTGCCAGCAGCGCAGGGACAGGGAGACACACCATATATTTT.

This chain connects TRBV27 to TRBJ2-1, with TRBD2 identical over 12 bases. Germline V gives CDR1 MNHEY, CDR2 SMNVEV (reference sequence). The CDR3 runs to 15 residues. Losses at the gene ends were 5 bases for V and 8 bases for J; bases not matched to a gene: 7. The CDR3 spells CASSRRTSGIDEQFF. The CDR3, as DNA: TGTGCCAGCAGTCGCCGGACTAGCGGGATTGATGAGCAGTTCTTC.

CDR3 sequence reads: CSARYSGRARDEQYF. In DNA, the CDR3 is TGCAGTGCTCGCTATAGCGGGAGGGCCAGGGACGAGCAGTACTTC. The chain uses TRBV20-1 and TRBJ2-7; 11 bases are a match to TRBD2. The germline V gene encodes CDR1 DFQATT and CDR2 SNEGSKA (reference sequence). The CDR3 sequence is 15 residues long. J gave up 5 bases and V 5 bases, and 11 bases lay outside the gene matches.

This chain connects TRBV9 to TRBJ1-6; D not resolved. Deletions cut 3 bases from V and 6 bases from J, with 7 bases between. This CDR3 is built from 13 residues. Germline V gives CDR1 SGDLS, CDR2 YYNGEE. The CDR3 is CASSGSGNSPLHF. Written as DNA, the CDR3 is TGTGCCAGCAGCGGGTCCGGTAATTCACCCCTCCACTTT.

The CDR3 reads CSVWKRNEQFF. The CDR3 DNA reads TGCAGCGTTTGGAAGCGGAATGAGCAGTTCTTC. This sequence joins TRBV29-1 and TRBJ2-1; perhaps TRBD2 as D (5 bases). Germline lookup yields CDR1 SQVTM and CDR2 ANQGSEA. The CDR3 sequence is 11 residues long. V lost 5 bases to trimming and J lost 7 bases, with 9 bases between them.

The gene calls are TRBV12-3 or TRBV12-4 and TRBJ2-6; 8 nucleotides align to TRBD1. With V trimmed by 6 bases and J by 0 bases, 13 bases remained unmatched. The CDR3 is 19 amino acids. This chain's CDR3 is CASSDKTGALFSGANVLTF. The CDR3 bases are TGTGCCAGCAGCGACAAGACAGGGGCCCTTTTCTCTGGGGCCAACGTCCTGACTTTC.

V and J are TRBV27 and TRBJ1-4, with TRBD1 matching 7 bases. In germline, CDR1 is MNHEY, CDR2 SMNVEV (reference sequence). The CDR3 is made up of 15 amino acids. The V gene end was trimmed by 5 bases and the J gene end by 5 bases; junction bases not matched to a gene: 8. The CDR3 region is CASSQPRQGNEKLFF. CDR3 DNA sequence: TGTGCCAGCAGTCAACCAAGACAGGGCAATGAAAAACTGTTTTTT.

The chain has TRBV7-9 and TRBJ2-2; D perhaps matches TRBD1 (5 bases). The CDR3 has 16 amino acids. The V gene lost 2 bases and the J gene lost 0 bases, with 10 bases spanning the gap. The germline CDR1 and CDR2 sequences are SEHNR and FQNEAQ (reference sequence). CDR3 protein: CASSLHGQTNTGELFF. Written as DNA, the CDR3 is TGTGCCAGCAGCTTACACGGACAAACGAACACCGGGGAGCTGTTTTTT. The complete variable domain, with remaining parts taken from reference TRBV7-9 and TRBJ2-2, reads DTGVSQNPRHKITKRGQNVTFRCDPISEHNRLYWYRQTLGQGPEFLTYFQNEAQLEKSRLLSDRFSAERPKGSFSTLEIQRTEQGDSAMYLCASSLHGQTNTGELFFGEGSRLTVL.

V usage is TRBV10-3 and J usage is TRBJ1-1; D remains unclear. This CDR3 is built from 13 residues. Germline V gene sequence: CDR1 ENHRY, CDR2 SYGVKD. Trimming pared 7 bases from V and 1 base from J, leaving 10 bases between. The CDR3 coding sequence is TGTGCCATCATGGCGATGGGGAACACTGAAGCTTTCTTT. Its protein is CAIMAMGNTEAFF.

This rearrangement joins TRBV7-2 to TRBJ2-5; 8 bases are shared with TRBD2. V shed 5 bases, J shed 3 bases, and the junction held 8 bases outside the gene matches. This CDR3 region has 15 residues. From germline, CDR1 is SGHTA and CDR2 FQGNSA. CDR3 in amino acids: CASSPRGLGKETQYF. The CDR3 nucleotides read TGTGCCAGCAGCCCCCGGGGACTAGGAAAAGAGACCCAGTACTTC.

The genes are TRBV29-1 and TRBJ2-7; TRBD2 agrees at 11 bases. In germline, CDR1 is SQVTM, CDR2 ANQGSEA. The junction had 7 bases not matched to a gene; V was cut back by 2 bases and J by 4 bases. The CDR3 is 15 amino acids. The CDR3 spells CSVESSGTSGYEQYF. DNA for the CDR3: TGCAGCGTTGAATCCAGTGGGACTAGCGGTTACGAGCAGTACTTC.

The chain employs TRBV30 and TRBJ1-1; D call uncertain. Germline V lookup: CDR1 GTSNPN, CDR2 SVGIG (reference sequence). The CDR3 has 14 residues. Trimming took 1 base from V and 1 from J, leaving 10 bases between them. The CDR3 region has the DNA TGTGCCTGGAGTGGGGCTCCGGCGAACACTGAAGCTTTCTTT. This sequence encodes CAWSGAPANTEAFF. The complete variable domain, with remaining parts taken from reference TRBV30 and TRBJ1-1, reads SQTIHQWPATLVQPVGSPLSLECTVEGTSNPNLYWYRQAAGRGLQLLFYSVGIGQISSEVPQNLSASRPQDRQFILSSKKLLLSDSGFYLCAWSGAPANTEAFFGQGTRLTVV.

The rearrangement links TRBV2 to TRBJ1-1; TRBD1 is a possible D gene (5 bases). This CDR3 has 13 residues. Per germline, CDR1 SNHLY and CDR2 FYNNEI. With 10 bases removed from V and 0 bases from J, the gap between germline ends came to 12 bases. The CDR3 coding sequence is TGTGCCATACACAGGAACATGAACACTGAAGCTTTCTTT. Its protein product is CAIHRNMNTEAFF. Filled out from reference TRBV2 and TRBJ1-1, the complete variable domain reads EPEVTQTPSHQVTQMGQEVILRCVPISNHLYFYWYRQILGQKVEFLVSFYNNEISEKSEIFDDQFSVERPDGSNFTLKIRSTKLEDSAMYFCAIHRNMNTEAFFGQGTRLTVV.